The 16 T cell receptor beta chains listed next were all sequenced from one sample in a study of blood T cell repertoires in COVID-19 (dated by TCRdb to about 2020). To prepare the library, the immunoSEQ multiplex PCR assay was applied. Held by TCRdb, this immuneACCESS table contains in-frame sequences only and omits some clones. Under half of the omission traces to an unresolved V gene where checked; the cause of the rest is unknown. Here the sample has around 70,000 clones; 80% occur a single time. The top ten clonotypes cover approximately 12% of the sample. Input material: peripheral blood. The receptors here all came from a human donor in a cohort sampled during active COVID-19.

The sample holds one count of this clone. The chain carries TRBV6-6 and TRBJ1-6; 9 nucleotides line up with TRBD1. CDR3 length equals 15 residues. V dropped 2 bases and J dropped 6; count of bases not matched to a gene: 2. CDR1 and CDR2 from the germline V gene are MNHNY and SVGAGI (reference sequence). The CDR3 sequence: CASSYPGQGNSPLHF. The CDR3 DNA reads TGTGCCAGCAGTTACCCGGGACAGGGTAATTCACCCCTCCACTTT.

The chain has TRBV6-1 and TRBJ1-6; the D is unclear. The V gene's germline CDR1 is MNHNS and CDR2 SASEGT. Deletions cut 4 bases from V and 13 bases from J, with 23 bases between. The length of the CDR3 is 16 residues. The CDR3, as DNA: TGTGCCAGCAGTGTCTCAAGTTTCTCGGCCTCGGGTCCCCTCCACTTT. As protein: CASSVSSFSASGPLHF.

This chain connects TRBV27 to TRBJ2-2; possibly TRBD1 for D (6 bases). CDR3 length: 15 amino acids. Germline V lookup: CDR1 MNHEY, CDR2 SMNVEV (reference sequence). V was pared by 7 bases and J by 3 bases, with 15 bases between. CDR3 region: CASNLVRGHTGELFF. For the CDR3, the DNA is TGTGCCAGCAATCTAGTCAGGGGCCACACCGGGGAGCTGTTTTTT.

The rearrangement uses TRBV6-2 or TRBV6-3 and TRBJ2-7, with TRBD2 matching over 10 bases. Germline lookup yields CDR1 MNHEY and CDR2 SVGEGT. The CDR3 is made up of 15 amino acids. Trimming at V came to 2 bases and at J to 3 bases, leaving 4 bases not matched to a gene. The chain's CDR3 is CASSYRASGSYEQYV. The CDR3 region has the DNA TGTGCCAGCAGTTACAGGGCTAGCGGGAGCTACGAGCAGTACGTC.

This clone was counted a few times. The CDR3 region is CASSRQGNTEAFF. In DNA, the CDR3 is TGTGCCAGCTCACGACAGGGGAACACTGAAGCTTTCTTT. This sequence joins TRBV18 and TRBJ1-1; 7 bases fit TRBD1. Germline CDR1 KGHSH, CDR2 LQKENI. V lost 4 bases, J lost 1 base, and 0 bases stayed unmatched. This CDR3 spans 13 amino acids.

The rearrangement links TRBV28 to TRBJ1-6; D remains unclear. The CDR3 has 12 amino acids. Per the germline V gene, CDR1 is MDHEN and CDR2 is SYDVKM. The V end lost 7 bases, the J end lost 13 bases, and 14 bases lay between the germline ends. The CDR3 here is CASTLPRGPLHF. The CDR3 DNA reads TGTGCCAGCACCCTCCCCCGTGGCCCCCTCCACTTT.

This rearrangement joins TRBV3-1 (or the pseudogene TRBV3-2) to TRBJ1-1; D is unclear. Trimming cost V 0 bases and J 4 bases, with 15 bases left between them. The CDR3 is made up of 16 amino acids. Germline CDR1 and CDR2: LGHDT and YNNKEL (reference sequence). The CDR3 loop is CASSQETMDRGTEAFF. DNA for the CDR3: TGTGCCAGCAGCCAAGAAACTATGGATCGGGGCACTGAAGCTTTCTTT.

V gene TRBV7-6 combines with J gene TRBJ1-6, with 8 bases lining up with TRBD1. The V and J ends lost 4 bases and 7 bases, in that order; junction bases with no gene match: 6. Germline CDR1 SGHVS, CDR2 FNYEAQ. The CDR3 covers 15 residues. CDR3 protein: CASSSDRANNSPLHF. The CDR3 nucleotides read TGTGCCAGCAGCTCGGACAGGGCGAACAATTCACCCCTCCACTTT.

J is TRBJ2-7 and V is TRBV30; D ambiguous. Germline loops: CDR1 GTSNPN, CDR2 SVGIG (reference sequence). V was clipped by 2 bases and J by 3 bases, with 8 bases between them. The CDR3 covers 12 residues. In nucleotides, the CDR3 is TGTGCCTGGAGTTCCTCAGTCTACGAGCAGTACTTC. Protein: CAWSSSVYEQYF. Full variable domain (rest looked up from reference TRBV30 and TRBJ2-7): SQTIHQWPATLVQPVGSPLSLECTVEGTSNPNLYWYRQAAGRGLQLLFYSVGIGQISSEVPQNLSASRPQDRQFILSSKKLLLSDSGFYLCAWSSSVYEQYFGPGTRLTVT.

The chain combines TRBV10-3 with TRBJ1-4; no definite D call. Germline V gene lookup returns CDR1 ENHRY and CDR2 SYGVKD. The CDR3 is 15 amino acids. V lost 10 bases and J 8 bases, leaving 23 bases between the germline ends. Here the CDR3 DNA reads TGTGCCACCGCCCGAAACGATCGGGATTACGAAAAACTGTTTTTT. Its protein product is CATARNDRDYEKLFF.

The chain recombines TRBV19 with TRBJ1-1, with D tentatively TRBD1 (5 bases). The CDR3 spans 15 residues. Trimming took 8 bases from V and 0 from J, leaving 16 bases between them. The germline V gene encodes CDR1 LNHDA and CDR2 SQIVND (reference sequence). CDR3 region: CASARGVGMNTEAFF. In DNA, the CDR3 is TGTGCCAGTGCTCGGGGGGTGGGGATGAACACTGAAGCTTTCTTT.

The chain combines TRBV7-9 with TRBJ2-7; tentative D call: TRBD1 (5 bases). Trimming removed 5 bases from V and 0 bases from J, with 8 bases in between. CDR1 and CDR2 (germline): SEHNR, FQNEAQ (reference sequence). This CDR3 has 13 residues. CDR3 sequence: CASSPRASYEQYF. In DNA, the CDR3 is TGTGCCAGCAGCCCCAGGGCCTCCTACGAGCAGTACTTC.

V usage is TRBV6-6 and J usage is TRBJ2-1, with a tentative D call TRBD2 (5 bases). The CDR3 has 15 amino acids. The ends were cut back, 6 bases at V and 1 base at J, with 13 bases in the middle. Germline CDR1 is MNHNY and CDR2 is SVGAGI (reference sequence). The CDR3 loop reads CASSRTRWSYNEQFF. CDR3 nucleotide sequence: TGTGCCAGCAGCCGCACTAGATGGTCCTACAATGAGCAGTTCTTC.

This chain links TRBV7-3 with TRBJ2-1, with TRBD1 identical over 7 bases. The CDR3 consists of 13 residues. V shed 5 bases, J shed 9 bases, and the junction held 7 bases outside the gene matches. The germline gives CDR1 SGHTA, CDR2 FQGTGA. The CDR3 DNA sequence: TGTGCCAGCAGCGCGAACAGGGGCGTTGAGCAGTTCTTC. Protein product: CASSANRGVEQFF.

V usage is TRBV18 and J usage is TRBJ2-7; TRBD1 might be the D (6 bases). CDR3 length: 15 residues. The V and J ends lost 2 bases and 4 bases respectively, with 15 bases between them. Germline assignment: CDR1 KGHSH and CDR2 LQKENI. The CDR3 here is CASSPAPSGEYEQYF. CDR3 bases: TGTGCCAGCTCACCAGCCCCGTCAGGGGAGTACGAGCAGTACTTC.

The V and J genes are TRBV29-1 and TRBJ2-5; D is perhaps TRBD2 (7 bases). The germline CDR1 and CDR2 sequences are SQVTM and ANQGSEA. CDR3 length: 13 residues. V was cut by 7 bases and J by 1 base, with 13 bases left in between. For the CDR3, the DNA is TGCAGCGCCCGAGGGGGGGTCCAAGAGACCCAGTACTTC. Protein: CSARGGVQETQYF.